This TCR beta chain derives from a study of identical twins. TCRdb processed the 5' RACE reads anew with MiXCR; each CDR3 protein has one entry. The sample yields some 1,600,000 distinct CDR3 sequences, under 35% seen once. The CDR3 extends over 13 amino acids. Study-wide results and caveats: Potential partial confounding of zero-insertion analyses by invariant MAIT and iNKT cells was noted. Reduced insertions were recorded for abundant cord blood beta clonotypes, with no such pattern in memory repertoires.

This clonotype has just a few counts. No antigen is known for it. Sequences were obtained from cord blood. The rearrangement joins TRBV12-3 or TRBV12-4 to TRBJ2-4; 7 nucleotides line up with TRBD1. The end of the DNA is better explained by TRBJ2-5, so the J call may be wrong. The receptor comes from a newborn girl in good health. CDR3 DNA: TGTGCCAGCAGTTTACACAGGGGAGAGACCCAGTACTTC. As protein: CASSLHRGETQYF.